The present entry profiles one TCR beta chain with its context. Its antigen is not known. This specimen comes from a study of cytomegalovirus exposure and HLA in healthy donors. Notes on the study in general: In a later analysis, TCR beta V- and J-gene trimming showed a link to a missense DCLRE1C variant. An assumption of roughly uniform sequencing depth across donors underlay the presence/absence analyses. One later analysis reportedly identified an Asian-associated ancestry cluster that showed fewer N-insertions than the roughly 720-donor mean.

Germline CDR1 is SGHVS and CDR2 is FNYEAQ. The CDR3 runs to 16 residues. V lost 5 bases, J lost 2 bases, and 8 bases stayed unmatched. In the PCR, 60 Vbeta and 13 Jbeta primers were used. Per the study methods: Later reanalysis found around 84 million unique TCR beta chains, around 9.9 million of them shared. Libraries were prepared by immunoSEQ multiplex PCR; TCRdb keeps only in-frame clonotypes and omits some of them. Clone size and the V and J calls come from that table; the DNA yielded D and trimming. The sample includes 180,000 or so clones, about four fifths of them seen just once. This sequence joins TRBV7-6 and TRBJ1-4; 7 positions match TRBD1. Sequenced material: PBMCs. This clonotype originated in a woman aged 45-65 years in good health and CMV-seronegative. The CDR3 nucleotides read TGTGCCAGCAGCGAAAGACAGGGTTGGACTAATGAAAAACTGTTTTTT. Translation: CASSERQGWTNEKLFF.